This paragraph covers one TCR beta chain sequence. Antigen specificity is unknown. The source of the sample is a study of shared clonotypes between healthy human individuals. TCRdb's copy holds only in-frame clones and misses some; the assay was immunoSEQ multiplex PCR. The sample yields 550,000 to 700,000 clones, more than 70% seen once. This CDR3 has 15 amino acids. After removal of 6 bases from V and 7 bases from J, the junction contained 13 bases not matched to a gene. Germline CDR1 SGHTA, CDR2 FQGNSA. General study findings and limits: Depth of sequencing was expected to influence donor clonotype sharing.

The chain couples TRBV7-2 to TRBJ1-2, with 8 nucleotides matching TRBD1. Sequenced input: memory CD4+ T cells sorted from blood. Subset here: CD45RA-negative fraction. This TCR came from a woman in her 30s in good health. The CDR3 DNA reads TGTGCCAGCAGTCCGGGGCGGACAGGGTCCTTTGGCTACACCTTC. Its protein is CASSPGRTGSFGYTF.